One sample yielded the 27 T cell receptor beta chains listed below, sequenced in a study of human T cells and chemical hapten exposure. This sample's time point: pre-sensitization, week 0. This sample's treatment: therapeutic diphenylcyclopropenone sensitization with weekly scalp DPC. The template was total RNA from unfractionated whole blood. TCRdb called the RACE reads again in MiXCR, with one record for every CDR3 protein. The sample has 56,000 or so distinct CDR3 sequences; 8.5% to 10% are singletons. The starting material was whole blood, obtained in connection with sensitization to the hapten diphenylcyclopropenone (DPC). The receptors were sampled from a woman in her thirties with alopecia areata. Some clones in this sample may be carry-over from other donors' samples.

This clonotype was counted a few times. V is TRBV9 and J is TRBJ1-1; the D gene is possibly TRBD1 (5 bases). The V gene's germline CDR1 is SGDLS and CDR2 YYNGEE. The CDR3 totals 13 residues. Trimming left V 4 bases short and J 1 base short, with 8 bases between. The CDR3 DNA is TGTGCCAGCAGCATAGACAGGAACACTGAAGCTTTCTTT. As protein: CASSIDRNTEAFF.

This clonotype turned up a few times. CDR3 protein: CASSPNPQGAGTYEQYF. CDR3 coding DNA: TGTGCCAGCAGTCCAAACCCACAGGGGGCAGGGACCTACGAGCAGTACTTC. V and J are TRBV2 and TRBJ2-7, with 9 bases matching TRBD1. CDR1 is SNHLY, CDR2 FYNNEI, per germline. CDR3 length equals 17 residues. J lost 2 bases, V lost 5 bases, and 13 bases had no gene match.

V usage is TRBV6-1 and J usage is TRBJ1-1, with D possibly being TRBD1 (6 bases). Germline V gene lookup returns CDR1 MNHNS and CDR2 SASEGT. The CDR3 runs 14 residues. Trimming took off 5 bases at V and 2 bases at J, with 12 bases between the two ends. The CDR3 reads CASSWGAGNTEAFF. DNA of the CDR3: TGTGCCAGCAGTTGGGGGGCAGGAAACACTGAAGCTTTCTTT.

The chain is built from TRBV28 and TRBJ2-5; the match to TRBD1 covers 8 bases. The CDR3 loop spans 17 amino acids. Per germline, CDR1 MDHEN and CDR2 SYDVKM. Germline trimming cut 5 bases from V and 5 bases from J; bases unmatched to any gene: 16. CDR3 in amino acids: CASSLIRGRGRGETQYF. The CDR3 DNA sequence: TGTGCCAGCAGTCTAATTCGGGGCAGGGGGCGTGGTGAGACCCAGTACTTC. Filled out from reference TRBV28 and TRBJ2-5, the complete variable domain reads DVKVTQSSRYLVKRTGEKVFLECVQDMDHENMFWYRQDPGLGLRLIYFSYDVKMKEKGDIPEGYSVSREKKERFSLILESASTNQTSMYLCASSLIRGRGRGETQYFGPGTRLLVL.

This clonotype has a handful of counts. The rearrangement joins TRBV5-5 to TRBJ1-4, with D uncertain. In germline, CDR1 is SGHKS, CDR2 YYEKEE (reference sequence). Trimming pared 4 bases from V and 0 bases from J, leaving 13 bases between. The CDR3 consists of 16 residues. Here the CDR3 DNA reads TGTGCCAGCAGCCACTACAGCGAACCAACTAATGAAAAACTGTTTTTT. This gives the protein CASSHYSEPTNEKLFF.

Many counts were recorded for this clonotype. The CDR3 here is CSAREQGNTGELFF. As DNA, the CDR3 is TGCAGTGCTAGAGAACAGGGAAACACCGGGGAGCTGTTTTTT. This chain joins TRBV20-1 and TRBJ2-2, with a possible D match to TRBD1 (6 bases). V shed 0 bases and J shed 2 bases, with 7 bases lying between them. This CDR3 is 14 amino acids long. CDR1 is DFQATT, CDR2 SNEGSKA, per germline (reference sequence).

This clonotype was counted between two and nine times. The gene calls are TRBV15 and TRBJ2-1; D gene unclear. V shed 0 bases and J shed 4 bases, with 10 bases lying between them. Per the germline V gene, CDR1 is LNHNV and CDR2 is YYDKDF (reference sequence). This CDR3 has 15 amino acids. In nucleotides, the CDR3 is TGTGCCACCAGCAGAGATCTTGGAGTGTACAATGAGCAGTTCTTC. Its protein is CATSRDLGVYNEQFF. The full variable domain, its missing parts supplied by reference TRBV15 and TRBJ2-1, is DAMVIQNPRYQVTQFGKPVTLSCSQTLNHNVMYWYQQKSSQAPKLLFHYYDKDFNNEADTPDNFQSRRPNTSFCFLDIRSPGLGDTAMYLCATSRDLGVYNEQFFGPGTRLTVL.

This chain links TRBV20-1 with TRBJ2-5; tentatively, D is TRBD2 (5 bases). V gave up 5 bases and J gave up 5 bases, with 9 bases separating them. CDR3 length equals 11 residues. Germline CDR1 is DFQATT and CDR2 is SNEGSKA (reference sequence). CDR3 in amino acids: CSALRGETQYF. The CDR3, as DNA: TGCAGTGCTCTACGAGGGGAGACCCAGTACTTC.

This clonotype has more than one count but fewer than ten. This chain connects TRBV29-1 to TRBJ1-1; D is perhaps TRBD1 (6 bases). The CDR3 totals 11 residues. Germline V CDR1 and CDR2: SQVTM, ANQGSEA. This chain's CDR3 is CSFWGRGTAFF. The CDR3 nucleotides are TGCAGTTTCTGGGGCAGGGGAACAGCTTTCTTT. Filled out from reference TRBV29-1 and TRBJ1-1, the complete variable domain reads SAVISQKPSRDICQRGTSLTIQCQVDSQVTMMFWYRQQPGQSLTLIATANQGSEATYESGFVIDKFPISRPNLTFSTLTVSNMSPEDSSIYLCSFWGRGTAFFGQGTRLTVV.

The chain is built from TRBV29-1 and TRBJ2-3; a possible D gene is TRBD1 (5 bases). Germline-derived CDR1 and CDR2 are SQVTM and ANQGSEA. The CDR3 length is 13 residues. DNA of the CDR3: TGCAGGGTTACTGGGCAGGGTCGGAATACGCAGTATTTT. As protein: CRVTGQGRNTQYF.

The table lists this clonotype with many counts. The genes are TRBV3-1 and TRBJ2-2; D remains ambiguous. The V gene's germline CDR1 is LGHDT and CDR2 YNNKEL (reference sequence). The CDR3 is 16 residues long. Deletions cut 0 bases from V and 0 bases from J, with 8 bases between. CDR3 residues: CASSQERNSNTGELFF. The CDR3 DNA sequence: TGTGCCAGCAGCCAAGAAAGGAATTCGAACACCGGGGAGCTGTTTTTT.

The chain employs TRBV6-2 or TRBV6-3 and TRBJ2-1; 8 nucleotides align to TRBD1. Trimming at V came to 5 bases and at J to 3 bases, leaving 6 bases not matched to a gene. The germline gives CDR1 MNHEY, CDR2 SVGEGT. The CDR3 consists of 15 residues. The CDR3 sequence is CASSRDRGIYNEQFF. As DNA, the CDR3 is TGTGCCAGCAGTCGCGACAGGGGCATCTACAATGAGCAGTTCTTC.

This clonotype was detected only a few times. The CDR3 region has the DNA TGTGCCAGCAGGGGGGACAGAAACTATGGCTACACCTTC. Translated, it gives CASRGDRNYGYTF. This chain links TRBV11-2 with TRBJ1-2, with 7 bases aligning to TRBD1. The J segment lost 2 bases and the V segment lost 6 bases, leaving 3 bases of the junction unmatched. CDR1 is SGHAT, CDR2 FQNNGV, per germline. The CDR3 covers 13 residues.

This clonotype was recorded at least ten times. The chain joins TRBV4-1 to TRBJ1-4; D gene ambiguous. CDR3 size: 15 residues. V shed 3 bases and J shed 7 bases, with 15 bases lying between them. Germline CDR1 reads MGHRA; CDR2 reads YSYEKL. In DNA form, the CDR3 reads TGCGCCAGCAGCCACACGGCGGGGAGCGGTGAAAAACTGTTTTTT. Protein product: CASSHTAGSGEKLFF.

The chain employs TRBV28 and TRBJ2-7, with 8 positions matching TRBD1. In germline, CDR1 is MDHEN, CDR2 SYDVKM. The CDR3 contains 16 residues. V shed 7 bases and J 4 bases; nucleotides not matched to a gene: 15. The CDR3 bases are TGTGCCAGCACCTACTCCGGGACAGGTCACCTATACGAGCAGTACTTC. It is translated as CASTYSGTGHLYEQYF.

The chain links TRBV6-2 or TRBV6-3 to TRBJ2-2; D might be TRBD1 (6 bases). This CDR3 has 17 residues. V lost 11 bases and J lost 2, with 24 bases in between. The germline V gene has CDR1 MNHEY and CDR2 SVGEGT. The chain's CDR3 is CAGLQWTVAKNTGELFF. In DNA, the CDR3 is TGTGCCGGACTCCAATGGACAGTGGCGAAAAACACCGGGGAGCTGTTTTTT.

This clonotype was picked up a small number of times. This chain connects TRBV5-1 to TRBJ2-1; a weak D match, TRBD1 (5 bases). The CDR3 runs 16 residues. V was shortened by 2 bases and J by 3 bases, with 15 bases between the two germline ends. The germline CDR1 and CDR2 sequences are SGHRS and YFSETQ. In DNA, the CDR3 is TGCGCCAGCAGCTTCCTCCAGGGATCTGTCTACAATGAGCAGTTCTTC. Translation: CASSFLQGSVYNEQFF. Using reference TRBV5-1 and TRBJ2-1 for the parts outside the CDR3, the full variable domain is KAGVTQTPRYLIKTRGQQVTLSCSPISGHRSVSWYQQTPGQGLQFLFEYFSETQRNKGNFPGRFSGRQFSNSRSEMNVSTLELGDSALYLCASSFLQGSVYNEQFFGPGTRLTVL.

Only a few counts were recorded for this clonotype. The chain has TRBV5-8 and TRBJ1-6; 7 bases map to TRBD1. J gave up 0 bases and V 4 bases, and 4 bases lay outside the gene matches. The CDR3 spans 16 residues. Germline assignment: CDR1 SGHTS and CDR2 YDEGEE. The CDR3 DNA reads TGTGCCAGCAGCCCAGGGGGGAACTCCTATAATTCACCCCTCCACTTT. Translation: CASSPGGNSYNSPLHF.

The chain carries TRBV2 and TRBJ2-7; 8 nucleotides agree with TRBD1. Germline V CDR1 and CDR2: SNHLY, FYNNEI. J lost 0 bases, V lost 6 bases, and 7 bases had no gene match. This CDR3 spans 15 amino acids. This CDR3 reads CASSIDRGASYEQYF. The CDR3, as DNA: TGTGCCAGCAGCATTGACAGGGGCGCCTCCTACGAGCAGTACTTC.

Only a few counts were recorded for this clonotype. The chain has TRBV5-1 and TRBJ1-5; 8 bases fit TRBD1. The V segment lost 0 bases and the J segment 6 bases; nucleotides outside the gene matches: 5. The germline CDR1 and CDR2 sequences are SGHRS and YFSETQ. There are 15 residues in the CDR3. DNA for the CDR3: TGCGCCAGCAGCTTGGGGGCAGGGGGCAGTCAGCCCCAGCATTTT. The encoded protein is CASSLGAGGSQPQHF.

This clonotype was seen a handful of times. The chain carries TRBV6-6 and TRBJ2-4; no definite D call. This CDR3 is built from 15 residues. V was trimmed by 4 bases and J by 0 bases, leaving 10 bases between them. Germline V gene data show CDR1 as MNHNY and CDR2 as SVGAGI (reference sequence). CDR3 nucleotides: TGTGCCAGCAGTTGGGAATCCTTAGCCAAAAACATTCAGTACTTC. It specifies CASSWESLAKNIQYF.

This clonotype was seen more than once but under ten times. The CDR3 loop is CASSPIYSNQPQHF. The CDR3 nucleotides are TGTGCCAGCAGCCCGATTTATAGCAATCAGCCCCAGCATTTT. This chain links TRBV6-6 with TRBJ1-5, with D hard to call. Trimming left V 6 bases short and J 0 bases short, with 9 bases between. There are 14 residues in the CDR3. Looked up from germline, CDR1 is MNHNY and CDR2 is SVGAGI (reference sequence).

The sample holds many counts of this clonotype. This sequence joins TRBV4-3 and TRBJ2-3; D is ambiguous. CDR1 LGHNA and CDR2 YSLEER come from the germline V gene. This CDR3 has 13 residues. Trimming removed 1 base at V and 4 bases at J, with 6 bases between. In nucleotides, the CDR3 is TGCGCCAGCAGCCAAGGCCTAGCAGATACGCAGTATTTT. This encodes CASSQGLADTQYF.

This clonotype was picked up a small number of times. The chain is built from TRBV28 and TRBJ1-6, with D possibly TRBD1 on 5 matching bases. The CDR3 length is 15 residues. Trimming took 5 bases from V and 7 from J, leaving 15 bases between them. The V gene's germline CDR1 is MDHEN and CDR2 SYDVKM. This chain's CDR3 is CASSGGISSNSPLHF. In nucleotides, the CDR3 is TGTGCCAGCAGTGGGGGTATCTCGAGCAATTCACCCCTCCACTTT.

The rearrangement joins TRBV5-4 to TRBJ2-3, with 8 positions matching TRBD1. Germline loops: CDR1 SGHNT, CDR2 YYREEE (reference sequence). The CDR3 runs 18 residues. V was pared by 0 bases and J by 0 bases, with 9 bases of the junction left unmatched. In DNA form, the CDR3 reads TGTGCCAGCAGCTTGGATTCTAGTGGGACAGGAAGCACAGATACGCAGTATTTT. It translates to CASSLDSSGTGSTDTQYF.

This clonotype was recorded many times. This CDR3 is CASRGQVNTEAFF. The CDR3 region has the DNA TGCGCCAGCAGGGGACAGGTGAACACTGAAGCTTTCTTT. This chain joins TRBV5-1 and TRBJ1-1; 8 bases match TRBD1. Germline trimming cut 5 bases from V and 0 bases from J; bases unmatched to any gene: 0. CDR1 and CDR2 (germline): SGHRS, YFSETQ. The CDR3 sequence is 13 residues long.

Regarding this clonotype: This sequence may be a read error, since a much larger clone differs from it by one base. CDR3 sequence reads: CASSPRQGPYEQSF. The CDR3 DNA reads TGTGCCAGCAGTCCCAGACAGGGACCCTACGAGCAGTCCTTC. This rearrangement joins TRBV12-3 or TRBV12-4 to TRBJ2-7, with 7 bases aligning to TRBD1. This CDR3 spans 14 amino acids.